These T cell receptor beta chains were read from a single sample in a study of cytomegalovirus exposure and HLA in healthy donors. Clones were read by immunoSEQ multiplex PCR, and TCRdb kept only the in-frame ones, dropping some. Here the sample spans approximately 100,000 clones, roughly 71% being singletons. The sample taken for sequencing was PBMCs. Every receptor here comes from a man in his fifties in good health and CMV-seronegative. Both conserved end residues are trimmed from each CDR3.

>TRBJ2-5|TRBV6-1
ASSRREQETQY
>TRBJ2-1|TRBV25-1
ASRSDSSSYNEQF
>TRBJ2-1|TRBV6-4
ASSWTGGANEQF
>TRBJ1-1|TRBV19
ASSNVPGAGEAF
>TRBJ1-2|TRBV28
ASSSPGTYGYT
>TRBJ1-5|TRBV28
ASIFQVSNQPQH
>TRBJ2-3|TRBV15
ATSRDLRTSQQY
>TRBJ2-2|TRBV14
ATSMGFNTGELF
>TRBJ2-1|TRBV15
ATSRAPSSYNEQF
>TRBJ1-1|TRBV18
ASSPTKGGLNTEAF